This T cell receptor beta chain was found in a study of blood T cell repertoires in COVID-19. This clone was counted only a few times. Data came from immunoSEQ multiplex PCR; TCRdb stores just in-frame clones and leaves some out. The sample shows more than 110,000 clones, 65% to 85% of them seen only once. V was shortened by 2 bases and J by 2 bases, with 13 bases between the two germline ends. The CDR3 is made up of 15 amino acids. Germline V gene sequence: CDR1 WNHNN, CDR2 SYGVQD (reference sequence). The sample was peripheral blood. This receptor was obtained from a human donor in a cohort sampled during active COVID-19. The chain carries TRBV10-1 and TRBJ2-7, with D possibly TRBD1 on 5 matching bases. CDR3 protein: CASSEGGAGTYEQYF. The CDR3 DNA is TGCGCCAGCAGTGAGGGTGGGGCAGGGACCTACGAGCAGTACTTC.